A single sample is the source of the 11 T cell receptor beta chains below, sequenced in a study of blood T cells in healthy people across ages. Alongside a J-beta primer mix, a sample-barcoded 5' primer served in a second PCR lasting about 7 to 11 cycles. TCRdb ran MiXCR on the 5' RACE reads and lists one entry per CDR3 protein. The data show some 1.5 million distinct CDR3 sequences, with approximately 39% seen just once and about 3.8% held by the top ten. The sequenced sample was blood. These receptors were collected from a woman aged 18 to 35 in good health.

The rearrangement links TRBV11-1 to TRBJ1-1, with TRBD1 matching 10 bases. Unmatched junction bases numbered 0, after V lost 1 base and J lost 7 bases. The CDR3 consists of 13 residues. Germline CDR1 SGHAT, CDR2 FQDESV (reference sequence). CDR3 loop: CASSLGTGGEAFF. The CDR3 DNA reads TGTGCCAGCAGCTTAGGGACAGGGGGTGAAGCTTTCTTT.

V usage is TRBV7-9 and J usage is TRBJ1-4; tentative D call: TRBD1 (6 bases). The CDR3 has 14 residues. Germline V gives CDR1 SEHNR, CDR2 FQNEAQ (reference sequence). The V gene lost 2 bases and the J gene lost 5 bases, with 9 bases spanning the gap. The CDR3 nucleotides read TGTGCCAGCAGCTTAAGCCAGGGGAATGAAAAACTGTTTTTT. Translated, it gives CASSLSQGNEKLFF.

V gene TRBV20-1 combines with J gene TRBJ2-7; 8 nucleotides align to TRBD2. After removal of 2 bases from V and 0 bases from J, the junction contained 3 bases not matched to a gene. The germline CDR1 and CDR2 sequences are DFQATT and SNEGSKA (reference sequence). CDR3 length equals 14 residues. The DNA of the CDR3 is TGCAGTGCTAGACAGAGCGGGAGCTCCTACGAGCAGTACTTC. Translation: CSARQSGSSYEQYF.

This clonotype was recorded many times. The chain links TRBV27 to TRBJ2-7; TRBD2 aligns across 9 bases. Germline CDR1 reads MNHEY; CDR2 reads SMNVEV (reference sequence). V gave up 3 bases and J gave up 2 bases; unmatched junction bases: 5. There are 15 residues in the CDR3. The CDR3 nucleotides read TGTGCCAGCAGTTTTTCCAGCGGGGGGCCCTACGAGCAGTACTTC. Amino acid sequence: CASSFSSGGPYEQYF.

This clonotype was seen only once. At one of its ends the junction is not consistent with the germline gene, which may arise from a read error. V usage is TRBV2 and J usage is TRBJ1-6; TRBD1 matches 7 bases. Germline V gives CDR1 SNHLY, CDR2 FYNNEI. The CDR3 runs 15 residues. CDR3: CASRETGAWNSPPHF. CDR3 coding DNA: TGTGCCAGCAGAGAAACAGGGGCGTGGAATTCACCCCCCCACTTT.

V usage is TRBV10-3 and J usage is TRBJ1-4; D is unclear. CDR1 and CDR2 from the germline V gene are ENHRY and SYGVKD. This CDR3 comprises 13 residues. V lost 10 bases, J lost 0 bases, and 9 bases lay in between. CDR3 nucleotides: TGTGCCACCAGGACCACAACTAATGAAAAACTGTTTTTT. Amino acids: CATRTTTNEKLFF.

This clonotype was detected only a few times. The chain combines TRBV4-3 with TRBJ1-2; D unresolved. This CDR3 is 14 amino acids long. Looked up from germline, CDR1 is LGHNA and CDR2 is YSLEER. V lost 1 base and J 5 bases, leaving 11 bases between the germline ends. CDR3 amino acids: CASSQVGTDYGYTF. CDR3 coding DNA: TGCGCCAGCAGCCAAGTCGGAACGGATTATGGCTACACCTTC.

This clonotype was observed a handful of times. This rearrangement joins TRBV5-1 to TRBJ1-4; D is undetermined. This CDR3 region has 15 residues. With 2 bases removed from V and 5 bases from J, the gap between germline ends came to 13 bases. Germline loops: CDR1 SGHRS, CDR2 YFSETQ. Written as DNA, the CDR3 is TGCGCCAGCAGCTTATCCGGGCCAAGGAATGAAAAACTGTTTTTT. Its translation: CASSLSGPRNEKLFF.

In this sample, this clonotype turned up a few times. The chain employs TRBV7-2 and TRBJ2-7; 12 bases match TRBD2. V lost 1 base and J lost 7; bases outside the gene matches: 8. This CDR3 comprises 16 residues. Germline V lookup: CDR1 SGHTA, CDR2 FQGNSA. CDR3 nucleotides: TGTGCCAGCAGCTTAGAAACCCTAGCGGGAGGGCGTGAGCAGTACTTC. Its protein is CASSLETLAGGREQYF.

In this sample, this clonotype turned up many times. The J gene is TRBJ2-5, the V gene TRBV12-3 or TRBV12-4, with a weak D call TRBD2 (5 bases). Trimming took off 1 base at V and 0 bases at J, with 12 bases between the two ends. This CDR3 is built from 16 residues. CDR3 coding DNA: TGTGCCAGCAGTTTAGAGGAGGAAGCGTACCAAGAGACCCAGTACTTC. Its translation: CASSLEEEAYQETQYF.

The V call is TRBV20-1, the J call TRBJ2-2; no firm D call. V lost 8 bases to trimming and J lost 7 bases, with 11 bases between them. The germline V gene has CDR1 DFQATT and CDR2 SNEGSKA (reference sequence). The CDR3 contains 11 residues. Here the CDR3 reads CSPVFGGELFF. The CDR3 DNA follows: TGCAGTCCGGTGTTTGGCGGGGAGCTGTTTTTT.